The 28 T cell receptor beta chains below come from one sample, sequenced in a study of somatic mutations in cytotoxic T cells in rheumatoid arthritis. This table comes from immunoSEQ multiplex PCR, and its TCRdb copy is limited to in-frame clones, with some not included. The table lists 13,000 to 15,000 clones, 78% of them singletons. The specimen sequenced was CD8+ T cells sorted from blood. These TCRs come from an adult with rheumatoid arthritis.

The chain links TRBV2 to TRBJ1-3; D unresolved. Trimming took off 4 bases at V and 4 bases at J, with 11 bases between the two ends. The germline V gene has CDR1 SNHLY and CDR2 FYNNEI. The CDR3 contains 14 residues. The chain's CDR3 is CASSGRQGGNTIYF. The DNA for the CDR3 is TGTGCCAGCAGTGGTAGGCAAGGCGGAAACACCATATATTTT.

This rearrangement joins TRBV18 to TRBJ2-5; no firm D call. V lost 3 bases and J lost 5, with 4 bases in between. The CDR3 has 11 residues. Germline V gene data show CDR1 as KGHSH and CDR2 as LQKENI. The CDR3 region has the DNA TGTGCCAGCTCACCGGGCGAGACCCAGTACTTC. The encoded protein is CASSPGETQYF.

The chain employs TRBV6-1 and TRBJ2-2; D possibly corresponds to TRBD2 (6 bases). V was pared by 8 bases and J by 3 bases, with 13 bases between. CDR1 and CDR2 from the germline V gene are MNHNS and SASEGT. CDR3 length equals 14 residues. The CDR3 DNA reads as TGTGCCAGCTGCGGGGAGGTGGACACCGGGGAGCTGTTTTTT. This sequence encodes CASCGEVDTGELFF.

The rearrangement links TRBV15 to TRBJ1-2; no reliable D call. The CDR3 is made up of 13 amino acids. V was cut by 1 base and J by 5 bases, with 8 bases left in between. CDR1 is LNHNV and CDR2 is YYDKDF in the germline V gene (reference sequence). CDR3 protein: CATSRGREYGYTF. CDR3 bases: TGTGCCACCAGCAGAGGTCGGGAGTATGGCTACACCTTC.

This clone has just a few counts. J is TRBJ2-2 and V is TRBV4-1; a possible D gene is TRBD2 (5 bases). This CDR3 region has 12 residues. The V end lost 4 bases, the J end lost 7 bases, and 7 bases lay between the germline ends. The germline V gene has CDR1 MGHRA and CDR2 YSYEKL. CDR3 DNA: TGCGCCAGCAGCCCGGAGGTCGGGGAGCTGTTTTTT. It is translated as CASSPEVGELFF.

This clone came up a few times. The gene calls are TRBV29-1 and TRBJ2-1; TRBD2 might be the D (6 bases). V lost 6 bases and J 0 bases, leaving 9 bases between the germline ends. The germline V gene has CDR1 SQVTM and CDR2 ANQGSEA. The CDR3 spans 13 residues. CDR3 amino acids: CSVRGSSYNEQFF. The CDR3 bases are TGCAGCGTCCGGGGGAGCTCCTACAATGAGCAGTTCTTC.

This clone has only a few counts. The chain combines TRBV27 with TRBJ1-1; D is uncertain. The germline gives CDR1 MNHEY, CDR2 SMNVEV (reference sequence). V was pared by 1 base and J by 0 bases, with 15 bases between. The CDR3 is made up of 17 amino acids. CDR3 DNA: TGTGCCAGCAGTTTATACGCTGCCGACGTTATGAACACTGAAGCTTTCTTT. The encoded protein is CASSLYAADVMNTEAFF.

The chain links TRBV9 to TRBJ2-1; TRBD2 agrees at 10 bases. V lost 4 bases, J lost 9 bases, and 1 base stayed unmatched. Per germline, CDR1 SGDLS and CDR2 YYNGEE. The CDR3 consists of 12 residues. The chain's CDR3 is CASSWTSGEQFF. The CDR3, as DNA: TGTGCCAGCAGCTGGACTAGCGGTGAGCAGTTCTTC.

The CDR3 loop is CASGQGAGANVLTF. For the CDR3, the DNA is TGTGCCAGTGGCCAGGGGGCTGGGGCCAACGTCCTGACTTTC. The chain is built from TRBV19 and TRBJ2-6; 7 bases map to TRBD1. There are 14 residues in the CDR3. The V gene end was trimmed by 8 bases and the J gene end by 2 bases; junction bases not matched to a gene: 3. Looked up from germline, CDR1 is LNHDA and CDR2 is SQIVND (reference sequence). Full variable domain (rest looked up from reference TRBV19 and TRBJ2-6): DGGITQSPKYLFRKEGQNVTLSCEQNLNHDAMYWYRQDPGQGLRLIYYSQIVNDFQKGDIAEGYSVSREKKESFPLTVTSAQKNPTAFYLCASGQGAGANVLTFGAGSRLTVL.

V is TRBV2 and J is TRBJ2-7; D gene uncertain. The length of the CDR3 is 13 residues. Germline loops: CDR1 SNHLY, CDR2 FYNNEI. The germline V and J ends were trimmed by 8 bases and 2 bases, with 13 bases remaining between them. CDR3: CASGGGLAYEQYF. The CDR3 DNA is TGTGCCAGCGGCGGCGGTCTCGCCTACGAGCAGTACTTC.

As regards this clone: Distinct nucleotide sequences in the sample also encode this CDR3. This chain links TRBV11-2 with TRBJ2-3, with a tentative D call TRBD1 (6 bases). With 4 bases removed from V and 5 bases from J, the gap between germline ends came to 10 bases. The CDR3 is 13 amino acids. Germline-derived CDR1 and CDR2 are SGHAT and FQNNGV. The CDR3 nucleotides read TGTGCCAGCAGCTGGGACACGAGAGATACGCAGTATTTT. It is translated as CASSWDTRDTQYF. The full variable domain, in which reference TRBV11-2 and TRBJ2-3 provide the parts outside the CDR3, is EAGVAQSPRYKIIEKRQSVAFWCNPISGHATLYWYQQILGQGPKLLIQFQNNGVVDDSQLPKDRFSAERLKGVDSTLKIQPAKLEDSAVYLCASSWDTRDTQYFGPGTRLTVL.

The J gene is TRBJ1-2, the V gene TRBV18; D is uncertain. Trimming shortened V by 0 bases and J by 4 bases, and 12 bases separated the two germline ends. Per the germline V gene, CDR1 is KGHSH and CDR2 is LQKENI. The CDR3 has 15 amino acids. The DNA for the CDR3 is TGTGCCAGCTCACCACCGGAGAGGGAGGTCTATGGCTACACCTTC. It translates to CASSPPEREVYGYTF.

The chain is built from TRBV5-6 and TRBJ1-6; 7 bases agree with TRBD1. The V segment lost 0 bases and the J segment 6 bases; nucleotides outside the gene matches: 9. The germline V gene encodes CDR1 SGHDT and CDR2 YYEEEE. The CDR3 has 17 residues. The CDR3 sequence: CASSLGQGPAGNSPLHF. CDR3 nucleotides: TGTGCCAGCAGCTTGGGACAGGGACCGGCGGGTAATTCACCCCTCCACTTT.

The V and J genes are TRBV9 and TRBJ2-2, with unresolved D. The CDR3 length is 15 residues. Looked up from germline, CDR1 is SGDLS and CDR2 is YYNGEE. Trimming stripped 3 bases from V and 6 bases from J, with 15 bases between. Written as DNA, the CDR3 is TGTGCCAGCAGCGCGTATGGGTTATCAGCCGGGGAGCTGTTTTTT. The encoded protein is CASSAYGLSAGELFF.

The rearrangement uses TRBV5-4 and TRBJ2-7; 8 bases align to TRBD2. This CDR3 region has 15 residues. V lost 2 bases and J lost 5; bases outside the gene matches: 9. CDR1 is SGHNT and CDR2 is YYREEE in the germline V gene (reference sequence). The CDR3, as DNA: TGTGCCAGCAGCTTAAGAGCGGGAGCCTTGCACGAGCAGTACTTC. It yields the protein CASSLRAGALHEQYF.

This chain connects TRBV7-6 to TRBJ2-7; D perhaps matches TRBD2 (5 bases). The CDR3 totals 14 residues. Trimming stripped 5 bases from V and 1 base from J, with 12 bases between. Germline loops: CDR1 SGHVS, CDR2 FNYEAQ. The CDR3 DNA reads as TGTGCCAGCAGCCTGGACCGGGGATCCTACGAGCAGTACTTC. Protein: CASSLDRGSYEQYF.

This clone was detected once. The gene calls are TRBV5-6 and TRBJ2-1; 7 bases are a match to TRBD2. V was clipped by 5 bases and J by 7 bases; unmatched bases: 18. The CDR3 is made up of 17 amino acids. CDR1 SGHDT and CDR2 YYEEEE come from the germline V gene. CDR3 region: CASSFWGGASVGNEQFF. The CDR3 DNA reads as TGTGCCAGCAGTTTCTGGGGGGGAGCATCTGTCGGGAATGAGCAGTTCTTC.

This clone appeared a few times. This sequence joins TRBV2 and TRBJ1-4, with D possibly being TRBD1 (5 bases). The CDR3 loop spans 15 amino acids. Trimming stripped 4 bases from V and 7 bases from J, with 16 bases between. Germline lookup yields CDR1 SNHLY and CDR2 FYNNEI. In nucleotides, the CDR3 is TGTGCCAGCAGTGCGGGCTGGGACGGGGGTGAAAAACTGTTTTTT. This encodes CASSAGWDGGEKLFF.

The chain is built from TRBV9 and TRBJ2-3; 10 positions match TRBD2. With V trimmed by 0 bases and J by 1 base, 8 bases remained unmatched. This CDR3 comprises 18 residues. Germline V gene sequence: CDR1 SGDLS, CDR2 YYNGEE. For the CDR3, the DNA is TGTGCCAGCAGCGTAGGAGCGGGGGGGCCTTCGCGCACAGATACGCAGTATTTT. Its translation is CASSVGAGGPSRTDTQYF.

The chain links TRBV4-2 to TRBJ2-7; D is unclear. There are 14 residues in the CDR3. Deletions cut 0 bases from V and 5 bases from J, with 11 bases between. Germline CDR1 reads LGHNA; CDR2 reads YNFKEQ. The CDR3 DNA follows: TGTGCCAGCAGCCAAGAGTGGAGTCCCCACGAGCAGTACTTC. Its protein product is CASSQEWSPHEQYF.

J is TRBJ2-4 and V is TRBV21-1; the listed D gene, TRBD1, was not tested against the DNA. TRBV21-1 is annotated as a pseudogene. CDR3 size: 16 residues. The CDR3, as DNA: TGTGCCAGCAGCTTTCGGACAGATCTAGCCAAAAACATTCAGTACTTC. This gives the protein CASSFRTDLAKNIQYF.

This chain connects TRBV11-2 to TRBJ2-5; no clear D gene. Germline-derived CDR1 and CDR2 are SGHAT and FQNNGV. The CDR3 consists of 15 residues. Between the trimmed V and J ends, which lost 4 bases and 3 bases, there was a span of 15 bases. CDR3 nucleotides: TGTGCCAGCAGCTATACACAGCTGTGGGAAGAGACCCAGTACTTC. It specifies CASSYTQLWEETQYF. Supplemented by reference TRBV11-2 and TRBJ2-5, the full variable domain reads EAGVAQSPRYKIIEKRQSVAFWCNPISGHATLYWYQQILGQGPKLLIQFQNNGVVDDSQLPKDRFSAERLKGVDSTLKIQPAKLEDSAVYLCASSYTQLWEETQYFGPGTRLLVL.

This clone was counted a few times. The V and J genes are TRBV5-1 and TRBJ2-7; D uncertain. Trimming took off 3 bases at V and 3 bases at J, with 4 bases between the two ends. Germline CDR1 reads SGHRS; CDR2 reads YFSETQ. This CDR3 has 11 amino acids. The CDR3: CASSSNYEQYF. In nucleotides, the CDR3 is TGCGCCAGCAGCTCCAACTACGAGCAGTACTTC.

The CDR3 DNA is TGTGCCAGCACCCCCCGACTAGCGGGCACAGATACGCAGTATTTT. Its translation is CASTPRLAGTDTQYF. The chain has TRBV28 and TRBJ2-3; 9 bases match TRBD2. Germline CDR1 and CDR2: MDHEN and SYDVKM. CDR3 length: 15 residues. J was trimmed by 1 base and V by 7 bases; bases with no gene match: 6.

This chain joins TRBV6-1 and TRBJ2-7, with D tentatively TRBD1 (6 bases). The CDR3 has 15 residues. Deletions cut 6 bases from V and 5 bases from J, with 20 bases between. Germline loops: CDR1 MNHNS, CDR2 SASEGT. This CDR3 is CASSVPGTRLDEQYF. The CDR3 region has the DNA TGTGCCAGCAGCGTGCCCGGGACAAGGTTAGACGAGCAGTACTTC.

The J gene is TRBJ2-7, the V gene TRBV7-6, with no clear D. V was cut by 5 bases and J by 3 bases, with 17 bases left in between. This CDR3 has 15 amino acids. Germline V gene lookup returns CDR1 SGHVS and CDR2 FNYEAQ. CDR3 coding DNA: TGTGCCAGCAGCCAGGTCGAAGGGCGAGGCTACGAGCAGTACTTC. Translated, it gives CASSQVEGRGYEQYF.

V usage is TRBV7-9 and J usage is TRBJ2-7, with 10 bases aligning to TRBD1. V was pared by 2 bases and J by 5 bases, with 3 bases of the junction left unmatched. Germline V gene lookup returns CDR1 SEHNR and CDR2 FQNEAQ (reference sequence). There are 14 residues in the CDR3. The chain's CDR3 is CASSLRQGADEQYF. In DNA, the CDR3 is TGTGCCAGCAGCTTAAGACAGGGGGCGGACGAGCAGTACTTC.

This chain uses TRBV5-1 with TRBJ2-3; possibly TRBD2 for D (5 bases). The CDR3 is 12 residues long. Trimming removed 0 bases at V and 6 bases at J, with 5 bases between. CDR1 and CDR2 (germline): SGHRS, YFSETQ. This CDR3 is CASSLGGDTQYF. The CDR3 bases are TGCGCCAGCAGCTTGGGCGGGGATACGCAGTATTTT.